This T cell receptor (beta chain) was identified during a study of blood T cell repertoires in COVID-19. Study details: PBMCs, B-cell-depleted T cells, or T cells were the source of the cDNA or gDNA that made up the material.

The V segment lost 6 bases and the J segment 3 bases; nucleotides outside the gene matches: 8. This CDR3 region has 15 residues. CDR1 and CDR2 from the germline V gene are MNHEY and SMNVEV (reference sequence). Using immunoSEQ multiplex PCR, the repertoire was profiled, and TCRdb retains in-frame clones only, with some absent. The sample lists just under 90,000 clones; approximately 88% were seen once. The sequence derives from a man aged 55 to 70 with acute or convalescent COVID-19. This chain uses TRBV27 with TRBJ2-3, with TRBD1 matching over 8 bases. Material: peripheral blood. The CDR3 DNA sequence: TGTGCCAGCAGCCTACAGGGGGTGGAAACAGATACGCAGTATTTT. Its translation: CASSLQGVETDTQYF.